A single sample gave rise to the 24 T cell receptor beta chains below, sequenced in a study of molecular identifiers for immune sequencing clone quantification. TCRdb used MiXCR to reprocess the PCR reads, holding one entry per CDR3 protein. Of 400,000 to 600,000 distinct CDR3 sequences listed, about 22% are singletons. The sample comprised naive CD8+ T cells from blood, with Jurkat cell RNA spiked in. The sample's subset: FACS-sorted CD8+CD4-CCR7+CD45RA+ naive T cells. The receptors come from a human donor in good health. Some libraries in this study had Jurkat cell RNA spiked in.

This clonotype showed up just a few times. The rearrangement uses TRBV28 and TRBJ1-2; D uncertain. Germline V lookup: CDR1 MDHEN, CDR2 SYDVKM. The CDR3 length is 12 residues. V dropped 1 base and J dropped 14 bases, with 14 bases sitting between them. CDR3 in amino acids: CASSLSPVGFTF. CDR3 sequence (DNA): TGTGCCAGCAGTTTATCCCCCGTTGGATTTACCTTC.

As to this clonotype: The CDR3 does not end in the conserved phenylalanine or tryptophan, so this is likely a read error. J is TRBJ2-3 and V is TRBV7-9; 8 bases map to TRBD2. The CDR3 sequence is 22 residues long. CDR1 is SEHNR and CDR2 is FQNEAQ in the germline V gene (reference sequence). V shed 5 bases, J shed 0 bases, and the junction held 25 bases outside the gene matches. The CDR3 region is CASSPRGLVPTATRASTDTQYV. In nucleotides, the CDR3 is TGTGCCAGCAGCCCTAGGGGACTAGTACCGACGGCGACCCGTGCTAGCACAGATACGCAGTATGTT.

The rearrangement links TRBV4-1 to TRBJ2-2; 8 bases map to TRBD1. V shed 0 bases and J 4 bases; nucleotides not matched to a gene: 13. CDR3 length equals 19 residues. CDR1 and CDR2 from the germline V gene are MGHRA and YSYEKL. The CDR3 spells CASSQDPPAGGASTGELFF. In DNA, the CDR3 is TGCGCCAGCAGCCAAGATCCCCCCGCAGGGGGCGCGAGCACCGGGGAGCTGTTTTTT.

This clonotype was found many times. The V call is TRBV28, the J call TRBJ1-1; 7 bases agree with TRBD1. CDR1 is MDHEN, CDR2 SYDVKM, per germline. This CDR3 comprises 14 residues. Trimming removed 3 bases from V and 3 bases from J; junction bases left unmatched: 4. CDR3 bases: TGTGCCAGCAGTTTTACAGGGGTCGACACTGAAGCTTTCTTT. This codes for CASSFTGVDTEAFF.

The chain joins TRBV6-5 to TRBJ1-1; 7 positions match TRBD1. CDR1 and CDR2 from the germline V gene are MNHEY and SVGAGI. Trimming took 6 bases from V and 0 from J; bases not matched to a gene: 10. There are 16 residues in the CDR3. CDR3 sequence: CASRHRDSYMNTEAFF. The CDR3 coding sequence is TGTGCCAGCAGGCACCGGGACAGCTACATGAACACTGAAGCTTTCTTT.

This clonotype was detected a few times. CDR3 loop: CASTREAGPTYEQYF. DNA for the CDR3: TGTGCCAGCACCCGAGAAGCGGGACCCACCTACGAGCAGTACTTC. The gene calls are TRBV7-9 and TRBJ2-7; TRBD2 matches at 7 bases. The CDR3 loop spans 15 amino acids. Germline V gives CDR1 SEHNR, CDR2 FQNEAQ (reference sequence). Trimming cost V 7 bases and J 2 bases; bases outside gene matches: 11.

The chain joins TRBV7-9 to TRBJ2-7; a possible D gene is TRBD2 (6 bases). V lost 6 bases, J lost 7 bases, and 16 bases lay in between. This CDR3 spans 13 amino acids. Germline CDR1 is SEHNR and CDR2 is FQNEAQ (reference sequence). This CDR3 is CASSPQEGKEQYF. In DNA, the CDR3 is TGTGCCAGCAGTCCTCAGGAGGGAAAAGAGCAGTACTTC. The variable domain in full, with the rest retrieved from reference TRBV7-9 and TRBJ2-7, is DTGVSQNPRHKITKRGQNVTFRCDPISEHNRLYWYRQTLGQGPEFLTYFQNEAQLEKSRLLSDRFSAERPKGSFSTLEIQRTEQGDSAMYLCASSPQEGKEQYFGPGTRLTVT.

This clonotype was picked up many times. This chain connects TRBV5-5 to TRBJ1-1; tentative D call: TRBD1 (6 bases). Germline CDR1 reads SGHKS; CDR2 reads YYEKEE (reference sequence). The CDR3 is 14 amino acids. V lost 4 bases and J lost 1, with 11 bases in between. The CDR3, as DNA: TGTGCCAGCAGCAAGGGACACGGGAACACTGAAGCTTTCTTT. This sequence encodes CASSKGHGNTEAFF.

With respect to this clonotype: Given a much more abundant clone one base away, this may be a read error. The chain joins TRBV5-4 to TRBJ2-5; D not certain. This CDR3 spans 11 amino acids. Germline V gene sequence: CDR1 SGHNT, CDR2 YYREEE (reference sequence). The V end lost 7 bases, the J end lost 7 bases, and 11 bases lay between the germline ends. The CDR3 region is CASGNRTTQYF. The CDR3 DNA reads TGTGCCAGCGGCAACCGCACGACCCAGTACTTC.

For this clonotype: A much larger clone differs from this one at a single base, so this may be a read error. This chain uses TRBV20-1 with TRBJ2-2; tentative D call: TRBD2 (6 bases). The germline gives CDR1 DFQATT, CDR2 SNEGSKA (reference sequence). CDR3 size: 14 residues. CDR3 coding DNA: TGCAGTGCTACCCGACTAGGGAACACCGGGGAGCTGCTTTTT. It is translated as CSATRLGNTGELLF.

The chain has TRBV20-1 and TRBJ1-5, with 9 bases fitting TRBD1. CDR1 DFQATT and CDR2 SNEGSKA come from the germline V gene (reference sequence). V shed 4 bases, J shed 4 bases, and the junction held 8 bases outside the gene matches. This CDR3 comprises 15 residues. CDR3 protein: CSATMTGGVNQPQHF. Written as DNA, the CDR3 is TGCAGTGCTACTATGACAGGGGGTGTGAATCAGCCCCAGCATTTT.

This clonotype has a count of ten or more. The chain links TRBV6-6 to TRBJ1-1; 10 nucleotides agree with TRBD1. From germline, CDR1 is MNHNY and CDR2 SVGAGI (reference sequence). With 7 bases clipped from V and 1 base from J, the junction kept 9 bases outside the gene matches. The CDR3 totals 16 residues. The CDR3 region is CASKDRGFSENTEAFF. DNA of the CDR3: TGTGCCAGCAAGGACAGGGGGTTTTCGGAGAACACTGAAGCTTTCTTT.

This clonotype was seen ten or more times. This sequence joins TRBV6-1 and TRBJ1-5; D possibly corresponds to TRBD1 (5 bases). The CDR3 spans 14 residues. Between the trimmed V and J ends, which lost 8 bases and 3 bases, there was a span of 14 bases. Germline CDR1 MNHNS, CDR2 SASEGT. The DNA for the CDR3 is TGTGCCAGCGGAGGGGAGACAGACAATCAGCCCCAGCATTTT. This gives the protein CASGGETDNQPQHF.

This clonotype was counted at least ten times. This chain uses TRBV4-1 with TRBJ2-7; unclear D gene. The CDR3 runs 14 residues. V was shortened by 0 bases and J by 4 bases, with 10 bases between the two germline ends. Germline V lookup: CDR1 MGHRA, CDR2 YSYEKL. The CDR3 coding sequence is TGCGCCAGCAGCCAAGACGGGTACAGTTACGAGCAGTACTTC. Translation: CASSQDGYSYEQYF.

The CDR3 nucleotides read TGTGCCAGCAGCTCAGTCCCCACAAAAACTGACTACGAGCAGTACTTC. Protein sequence: CASSSVPTKTDYEQYF. V is TRBV7-9 and J is TRBJ2-7, with no clear D. V lost 4 bases and J lost 3, with 19 bases in between. CDR1 and CDR2 from the germline V gene are SEHNR and FQNEAQ (reference sequence). This CDR3 comprises 16 residues. The entire variable domain, with the rest obtained from reference TRBV7-9 and TRBJ2-7, is as follows: DTGVSQNPRHKITKRGQNVTFRCDPISEHNRLYWYRQTLGQGPEFLTYFQNEAQLEKSRLLSDRFSAERPKGSFSTLEIQRTEQGDSAMYLCASSSVPTKTDYEQYFGPGTRLTVT.

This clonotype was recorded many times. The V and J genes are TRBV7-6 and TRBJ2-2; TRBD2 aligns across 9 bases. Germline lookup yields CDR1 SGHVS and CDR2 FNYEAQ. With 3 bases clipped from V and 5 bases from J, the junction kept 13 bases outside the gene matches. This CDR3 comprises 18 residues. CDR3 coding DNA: TGTGCCAGCAGCTTTTCTCTTAGCGGGAGAGATGGTACCGGGGAGCTGTTTTTT. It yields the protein CASSFSLSGRDGTGELFF.

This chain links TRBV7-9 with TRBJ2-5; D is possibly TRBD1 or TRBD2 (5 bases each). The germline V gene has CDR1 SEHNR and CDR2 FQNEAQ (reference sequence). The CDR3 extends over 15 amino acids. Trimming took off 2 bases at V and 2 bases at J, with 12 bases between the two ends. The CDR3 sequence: CASSLFQRTQETQYF. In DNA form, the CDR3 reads TGTGCCAGCAGCTTATTCCAGCGGACACAAGAGACCCAGTACTTC.

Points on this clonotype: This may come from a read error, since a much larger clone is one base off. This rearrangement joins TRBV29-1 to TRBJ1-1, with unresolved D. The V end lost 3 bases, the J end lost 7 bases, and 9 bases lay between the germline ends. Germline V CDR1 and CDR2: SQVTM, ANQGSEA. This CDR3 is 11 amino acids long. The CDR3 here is CSVDSAYEAFF. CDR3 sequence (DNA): TGCAGCGTTGATTCGGCCTATGAAGCTTTCTTT.

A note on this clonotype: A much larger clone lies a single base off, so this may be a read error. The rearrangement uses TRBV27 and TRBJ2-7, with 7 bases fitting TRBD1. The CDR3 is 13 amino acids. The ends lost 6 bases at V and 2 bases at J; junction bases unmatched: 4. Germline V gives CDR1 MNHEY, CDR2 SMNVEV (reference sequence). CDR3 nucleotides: TGTGCCAGCAGCCACAGGGGTACCTACGAGCAGTACTTC. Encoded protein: CASSHRGTYEQYF.

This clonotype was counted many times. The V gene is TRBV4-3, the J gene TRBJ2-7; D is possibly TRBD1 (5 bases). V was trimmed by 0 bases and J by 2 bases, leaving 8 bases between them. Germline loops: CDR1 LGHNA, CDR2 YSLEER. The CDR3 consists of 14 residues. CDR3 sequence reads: CASSQDQGTYEQYF. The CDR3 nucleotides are TGCGCCAGCAGCCAAGATCAGGGAACCTACGAGCAGTACTTC.

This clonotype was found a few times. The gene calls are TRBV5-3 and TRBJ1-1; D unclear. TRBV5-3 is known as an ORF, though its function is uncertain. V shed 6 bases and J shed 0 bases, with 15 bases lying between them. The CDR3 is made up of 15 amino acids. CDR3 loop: CARTISAGVNTEAFF. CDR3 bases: TGTGCCAGAACTATTTCAGCTGGAGTGAACACTGAAGCTTTCTTT.

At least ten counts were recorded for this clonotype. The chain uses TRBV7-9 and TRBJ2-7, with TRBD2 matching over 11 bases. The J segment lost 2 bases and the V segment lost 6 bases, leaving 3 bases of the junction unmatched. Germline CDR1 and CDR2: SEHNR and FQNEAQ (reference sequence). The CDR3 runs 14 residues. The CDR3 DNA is TGTGCCAGCAGTTTGGGACTAGCGGCCTACGAGCAGTACTTC. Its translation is CASSLGLAAYEQYF.

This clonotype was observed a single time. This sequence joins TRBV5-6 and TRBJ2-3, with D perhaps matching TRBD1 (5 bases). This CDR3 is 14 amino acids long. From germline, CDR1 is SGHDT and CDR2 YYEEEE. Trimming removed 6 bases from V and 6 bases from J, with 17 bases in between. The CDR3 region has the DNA TGTGCCAGCAAAGGGGCAGCGTCTGTGGATACGCAGTATTTT. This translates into CASKGAASVDTQYF.

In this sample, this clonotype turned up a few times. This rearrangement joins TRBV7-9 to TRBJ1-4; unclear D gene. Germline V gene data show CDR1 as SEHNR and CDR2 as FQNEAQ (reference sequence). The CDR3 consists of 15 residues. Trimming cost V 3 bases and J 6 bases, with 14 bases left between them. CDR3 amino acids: CASSFPRGSYEKLFF. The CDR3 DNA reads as TGTGCCAGCAGCTTCCCGCGAGGATCTTATGAAAAACTGTTTTTT.